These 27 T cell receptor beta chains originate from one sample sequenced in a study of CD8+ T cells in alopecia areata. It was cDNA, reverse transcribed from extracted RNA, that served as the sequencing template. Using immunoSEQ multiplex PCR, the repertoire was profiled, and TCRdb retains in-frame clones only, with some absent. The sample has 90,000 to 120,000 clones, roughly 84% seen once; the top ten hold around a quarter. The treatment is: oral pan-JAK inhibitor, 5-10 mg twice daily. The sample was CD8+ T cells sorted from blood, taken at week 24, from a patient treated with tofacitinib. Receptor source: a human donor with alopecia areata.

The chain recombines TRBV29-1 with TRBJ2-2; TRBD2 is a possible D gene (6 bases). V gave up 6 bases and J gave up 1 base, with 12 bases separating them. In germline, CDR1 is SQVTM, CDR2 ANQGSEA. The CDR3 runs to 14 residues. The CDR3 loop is CSVPLGGNTGELFF. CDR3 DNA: TGCAGCGTACCCCTCGGGGGGAACACCGGGGAGCTGTTTTTT.

The CDR3 coding sequence is TGTGCCAGCAGCTCCTGGCGGGGGGGAGGCGAGCAGTACTTC. As protein: CASSSWRGGGEQYF. This chain uses TRBV7-8 with TRBJ2-7; 9 positions match TRBD2. Trimming at V came to 4 bases and at J to 6 bases, leaving 7 bases not matched to a gene. The CDR3 is 14 residues long. From germline, CDR1 is SGHVS and CDR2 FQNEAQ.

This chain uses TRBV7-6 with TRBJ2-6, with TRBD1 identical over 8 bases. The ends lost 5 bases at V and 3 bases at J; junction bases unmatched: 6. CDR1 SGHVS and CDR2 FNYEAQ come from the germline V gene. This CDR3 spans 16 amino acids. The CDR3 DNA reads TGTGCCAGCAGCCGAGACAGGGGAGGTGGGGCCAACGTCCTGACTTTC. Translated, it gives CASSRDRGGGANVLTF.

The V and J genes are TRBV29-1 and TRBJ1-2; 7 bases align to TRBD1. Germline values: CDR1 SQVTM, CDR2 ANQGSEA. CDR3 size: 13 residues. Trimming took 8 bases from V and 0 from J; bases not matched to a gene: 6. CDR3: CSILGTANYGYTF. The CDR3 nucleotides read TGCAGCATCCTAGGGACAGCTAACTATGGCTACACCTTC.

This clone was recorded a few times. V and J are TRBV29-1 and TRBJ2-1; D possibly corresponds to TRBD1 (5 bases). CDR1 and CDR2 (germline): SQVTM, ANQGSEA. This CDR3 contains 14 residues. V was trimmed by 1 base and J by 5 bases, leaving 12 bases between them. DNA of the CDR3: TGCAGCGTTGAAGGTCAGGGAAGGGACAATGAGCAGTTCTTC. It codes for CSVEGQGRDNEQFF.

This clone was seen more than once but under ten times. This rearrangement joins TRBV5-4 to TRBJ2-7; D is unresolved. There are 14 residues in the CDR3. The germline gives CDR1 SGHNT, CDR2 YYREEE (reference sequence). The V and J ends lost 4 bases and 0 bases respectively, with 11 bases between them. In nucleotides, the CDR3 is TGTGCCAGCAGCCCCGGGTGGGGCTCCTACGAGCAGTACTTC. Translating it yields CASSPGWGSYEQYF.

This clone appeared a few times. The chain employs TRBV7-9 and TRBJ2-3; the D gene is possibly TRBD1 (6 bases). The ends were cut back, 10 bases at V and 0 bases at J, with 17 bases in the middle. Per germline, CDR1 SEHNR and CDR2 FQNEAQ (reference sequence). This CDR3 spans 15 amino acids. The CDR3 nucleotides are TGTGCCACCTGTTCAGGGGTTTCAAGCACAGATACGCAGTATTTT. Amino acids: CATCSGVSSTDTQYF.

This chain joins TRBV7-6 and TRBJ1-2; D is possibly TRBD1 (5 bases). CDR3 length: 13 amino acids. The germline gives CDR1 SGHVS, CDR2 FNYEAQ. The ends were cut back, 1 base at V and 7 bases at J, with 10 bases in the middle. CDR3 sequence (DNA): TGTGCCAGCAGCTTAGATAGGGGCACTGGCTACACCTTC. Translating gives CASSLDRGTGYTF. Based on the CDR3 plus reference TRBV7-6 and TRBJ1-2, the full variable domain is GAGVSQSPRYKVTKRGQDVALRCDPISGHVSLYWYRQALGQGPEFLTYFNYEAQQDKSGLPNDRFSAERPEGSISTLTIQRTEQRDSAMYRCASSLDRGTGYTFGSGTRLTVV.

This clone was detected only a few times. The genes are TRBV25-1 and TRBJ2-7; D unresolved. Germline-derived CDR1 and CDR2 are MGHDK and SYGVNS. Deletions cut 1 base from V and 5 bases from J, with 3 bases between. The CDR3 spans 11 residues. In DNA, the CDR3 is TGTGCCAGCAGTGAATGGGACGAGCAGTACTTC. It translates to CASSEWDEQYF.

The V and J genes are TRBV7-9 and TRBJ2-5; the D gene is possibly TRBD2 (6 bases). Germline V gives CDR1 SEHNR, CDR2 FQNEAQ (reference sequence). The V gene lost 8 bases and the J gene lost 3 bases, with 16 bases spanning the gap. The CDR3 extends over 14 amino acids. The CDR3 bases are TGTGCCAGCGGCGAGTGGGGGGAGGAAGAGACCCAGTACTTC. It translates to CASGEWGEEETQYF.

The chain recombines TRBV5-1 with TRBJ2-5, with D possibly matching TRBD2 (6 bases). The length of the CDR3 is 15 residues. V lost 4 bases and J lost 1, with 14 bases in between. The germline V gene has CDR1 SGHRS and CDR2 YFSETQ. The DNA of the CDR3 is TGCGCCAGCAGCACCGCCCCGGGGGTCCAAGAGACCCAGTACTTC. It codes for CASSTAPGVQETQYF.

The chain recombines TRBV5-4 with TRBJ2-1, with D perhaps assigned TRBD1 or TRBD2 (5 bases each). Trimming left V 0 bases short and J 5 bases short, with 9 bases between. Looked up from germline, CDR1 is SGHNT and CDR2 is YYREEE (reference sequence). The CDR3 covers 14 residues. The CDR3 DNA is TGTGCCAGCAGCTTGGAGGGACCACACAATGAGCAGTTCTTC. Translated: CASSLEGPHNEQFF.

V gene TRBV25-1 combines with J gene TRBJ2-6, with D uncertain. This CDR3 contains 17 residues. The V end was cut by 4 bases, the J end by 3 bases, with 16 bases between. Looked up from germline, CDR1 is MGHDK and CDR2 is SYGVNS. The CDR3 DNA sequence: TGTGCCAGCAGTGGGTCCCTGGGGAATGGTGGGGCCAACGTCCTGACTTTC. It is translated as CASSGSLGNGGANVLTF. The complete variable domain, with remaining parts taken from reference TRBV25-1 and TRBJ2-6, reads EADIYQTPRYLVIGTGKKITLECSQTMGHDKMYWYQQDPGMELHLIHYSYGVNSTEKGDLSSESTVSRIRTEHFPLTLESARPSHTSQYLCASSGSLGNGGANVLTFGAGSRLTVL.

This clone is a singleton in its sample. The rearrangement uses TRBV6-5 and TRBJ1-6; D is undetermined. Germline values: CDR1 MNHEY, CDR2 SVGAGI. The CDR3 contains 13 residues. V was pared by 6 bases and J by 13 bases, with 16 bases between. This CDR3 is CASSPTRLGPLHF. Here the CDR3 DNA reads TGTGCCAGCAGCCCCACCCGCCTGGGCCCCCTCCACTTT.

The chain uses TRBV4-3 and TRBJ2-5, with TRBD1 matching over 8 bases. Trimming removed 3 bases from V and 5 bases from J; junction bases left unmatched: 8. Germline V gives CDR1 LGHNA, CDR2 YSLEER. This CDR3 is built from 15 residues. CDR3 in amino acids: CASSQSPGGYETQYF. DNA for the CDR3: TGCGCCAGCAGCCAGTCCCCAGGGGGCTATGAGACCCAGTACTTC.

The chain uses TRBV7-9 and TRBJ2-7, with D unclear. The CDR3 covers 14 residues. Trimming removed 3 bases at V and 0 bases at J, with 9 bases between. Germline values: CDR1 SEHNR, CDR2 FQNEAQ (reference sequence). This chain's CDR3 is CASSFYGDSYEQYF. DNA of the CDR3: TGTGCCAGCAGCTTTTATGGGGACTCCTACGAGCAGTACTTC.

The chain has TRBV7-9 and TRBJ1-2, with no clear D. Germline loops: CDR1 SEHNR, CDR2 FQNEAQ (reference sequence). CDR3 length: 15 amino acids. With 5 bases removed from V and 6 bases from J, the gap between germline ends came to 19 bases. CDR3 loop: CASSQGPSYVDGYTF. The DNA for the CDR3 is TGTGCCAGCAGCCAAGGGCCGTCGTATGTAGATGGCTACACCTTC. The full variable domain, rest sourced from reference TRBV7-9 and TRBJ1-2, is DTGVSQNPRHKITKRGQNVTFRCDPISEHNRLYWYRQTLGQGPEFLTYFQNEAQLEKSRLLSDRFSAERPKGSFSTLEIQRTEQGDSAMYLCASSQGPSYVDGYTFGSGTRLTVV.

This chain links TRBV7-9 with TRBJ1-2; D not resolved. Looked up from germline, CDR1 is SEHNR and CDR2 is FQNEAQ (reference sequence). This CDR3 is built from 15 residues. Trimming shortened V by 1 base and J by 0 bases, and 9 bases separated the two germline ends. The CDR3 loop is CASSLEVEANYGYTF. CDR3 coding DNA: TGTGCCAGCAGCTTAGAAGTCGAGGCTAACTATGGCTACACCTTC.

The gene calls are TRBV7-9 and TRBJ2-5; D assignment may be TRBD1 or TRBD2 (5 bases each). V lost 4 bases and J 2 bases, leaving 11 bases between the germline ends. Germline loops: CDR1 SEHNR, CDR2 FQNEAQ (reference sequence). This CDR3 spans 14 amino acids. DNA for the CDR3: TGTGCCAGCAGCTCCCGGGACGAACAAGAGACCCAGTACTTC. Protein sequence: CASSSRDEQETQYF.

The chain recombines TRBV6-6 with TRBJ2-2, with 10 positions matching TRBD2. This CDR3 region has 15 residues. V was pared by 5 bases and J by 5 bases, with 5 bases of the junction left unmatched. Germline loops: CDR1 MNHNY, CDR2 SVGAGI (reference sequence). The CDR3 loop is CASSALAGWTGELFF. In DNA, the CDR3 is TGTGCCAGCAGTGCACTAGCGGGGTGGACCGGGGAGCTGTTTTTT.

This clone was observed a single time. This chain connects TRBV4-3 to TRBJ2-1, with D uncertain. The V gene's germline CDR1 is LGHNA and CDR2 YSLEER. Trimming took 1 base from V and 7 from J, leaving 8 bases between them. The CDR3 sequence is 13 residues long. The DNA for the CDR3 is TGCGCCAGCAGCCAAGTAGTCGGGAATGAGCAGTTCTTC. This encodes CASSQVVGNEQFF.

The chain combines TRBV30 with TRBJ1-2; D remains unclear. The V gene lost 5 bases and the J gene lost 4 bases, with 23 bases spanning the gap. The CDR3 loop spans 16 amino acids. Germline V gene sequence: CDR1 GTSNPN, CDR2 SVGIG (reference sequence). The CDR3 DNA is TGTGCCTGGGGTTGGGGTAATGGGGTTTCGCCCTATGGCTACACCTTC. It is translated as CAWGWGNGVSPYGYTF.

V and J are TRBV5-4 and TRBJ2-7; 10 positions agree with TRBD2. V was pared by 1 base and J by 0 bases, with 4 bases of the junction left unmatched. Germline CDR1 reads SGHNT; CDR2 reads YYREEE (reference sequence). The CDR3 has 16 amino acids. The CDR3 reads CASSLIAGGSSYEQYF. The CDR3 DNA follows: TGTGCCAGCAGCTTGATAGCGGGGGGTAGCTCCTACGAGCAGTACTTC.

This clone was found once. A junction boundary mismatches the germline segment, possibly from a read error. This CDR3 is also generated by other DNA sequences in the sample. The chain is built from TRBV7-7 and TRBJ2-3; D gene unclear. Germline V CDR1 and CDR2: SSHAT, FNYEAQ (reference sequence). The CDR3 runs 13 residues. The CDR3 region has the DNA TGTGCTAGCAGCCAGAGCTTGGCAGATACGCAGTATTTT. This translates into CASSQSLADTQYF.

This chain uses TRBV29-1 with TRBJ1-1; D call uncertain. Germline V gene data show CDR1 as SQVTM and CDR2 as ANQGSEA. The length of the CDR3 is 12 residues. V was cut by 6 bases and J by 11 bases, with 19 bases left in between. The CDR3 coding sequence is TGCAGCGTCGCCGCCCCGGCAGGTTGGGCTTTCTTT. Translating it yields CSVAAPAGWAFF.

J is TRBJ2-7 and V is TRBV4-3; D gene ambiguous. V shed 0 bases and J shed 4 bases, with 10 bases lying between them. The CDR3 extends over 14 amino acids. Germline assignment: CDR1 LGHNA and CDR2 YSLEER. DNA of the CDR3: TGCGCCAGCAGCCAAGACACAAGTAGGTACGAGCAGTACTTC. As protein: CASSQDTSRYEQYF.

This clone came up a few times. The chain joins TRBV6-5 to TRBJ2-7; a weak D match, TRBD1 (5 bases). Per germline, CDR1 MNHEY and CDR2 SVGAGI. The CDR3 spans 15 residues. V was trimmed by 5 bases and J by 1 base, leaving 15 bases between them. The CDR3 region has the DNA TGTGCCAGCAGTCCCACGACAGTACCATCCTACGAGCAGTACTTC. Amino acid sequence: CASSPTTVPSYEQYF.